Below, 32 T cell receptor beta chains from the same sample are listed, as sequenced in a study of regulatory T cells in long-lasting Graves disease. TCR beta libraries were built with iRepertoire HTBI primers and Arm-PCR of CDR3 regions. From the multiplex PCR reads, TCRdb called clonotypes with MiXCR, one entry per CDR3 protein. The sample records approximately 690,000 distinct CDR3 sequences, roughly 30% being singletons. The time point here: persistent/refractory GD, antithyroid drugs over 5 years with positive TRAb. The TCR library was made from RNA extracted from PBMCs. Sequenced material: peripheral blood mononuclear cells (PBMCs), taken when the disease was refractory, from a patient treated with antithyroid drugs. These receptors came from a female donor with Graves disease.

This clonotype was recorded at least ten times. This chain joins TRBV12-3 or TRBV12-4 and TRBJ1-4, with D perhaps matching TRBD1 (5 bases). V lost 2 bases, J lost 2 bases, and 9 bases lay in between. CDR3 length: 15 amino acids. Here the CDR3 DNA reads TGTGCCAGCAGTTTAATGGCAGGGACTAATGAAAAACTGTTTTTT. Translation: CASSLMAGTNEKLFF.

V and J are TRBV12-3 or TRBV12-4 and TRBJ1-1; no clear D gene. The V gene lost 6 bases and the J gene lost 0 bases, with 11 bases spanning the gap. CDR3 length: 14 residues. The CDR3, as DNA: TGTGCCAGCAGCGCGTACAACATGAACACTGAAGCTTTCTTT. Translating it yields CASSAYNMNTEAFF.

The chain has TRBV28 and TRBJ2-7, with a weak D call TRBD1 (6 bases). V was clipped by 5 bases and J by 3 bases, with 17 bases between them. The CDR3 extends over 15 amino acids. CDR1 is MDHEN, CDR2 SYDVKM, per germline. The CDR3 sequence is CASSPRGAADYEQYF. CDR3 DNA: TGTGCCAGCAGTCCCAGGGGAGCGGCCGACTACGAGCAGTACTTC.

This clonotype came up a few times. The rearrangement links TRBV27 to TRBJ1-5; 7 bases match TRBD1. The CDR3 is 15 residues long. Germline trimming cut 4 bases from V and 6 bases from J; bases unmatched to any gene: 9. Germline CDR1 MNHEY, CDR2 SMNVEV (reference sequence). DNA for the CDR3: TGTGCCAGCAGTTCCGTCGACAGGGCTTCTCAGCCCCAGCATTTT. As protein: CASSSVDRASQPQHF.

This clonotype was seen more than once but under ten times. The chain joins TRBV14 to TRBJ1-4; D call uncertain. The germline V gene encodes CDR1 SGHDN and CDR2 FVKESK. V dropped 4 bases and J dropped 4 bases, with 22 bases sitting between them. The CDR3 is made up of 18 amino acids. The CDR3 protein is CASSRATGRRTLNEKLFF. CDR3 in DNA: TGTGCCAGCAGCCGAGCGACCGGACGCCGAACACTTAATGAAAAACTGTTTTTT. Variable domain in full (rest from reference TRBV14 and TRBJ1-4): EAGVTQFPSHSVIEKGQTVTLRCDPISGHDNLYWYRRVMGKEIKFLLHFVKESKQDESGMPNNRFLAERTGGTYSTLKVQPAELEDSGVYFCASSRATGRRTLNEKLFFGSGTQLSVL.

This clonotype was found a few times. The chain links TRBV7-2 to TRBJ2-7, with 10 bases aligning to TRBD1. Germline V lookup: CDR1 SGHTA, CDR2 FQGNSA. The V gene end was trimmed by 3 bases and the J gene end by 3 bases; junction bases not matched to a gene: 2. CDR3 length: 14 amino acids. The DNA for the CDR3 is TGTGCCAGCAGCTTTGGGGACAGGGGCTACGAGCAGTACTTC. It codes for CASSFGDRGYEQYF.

The gene calls are TRBV29-1 and TRBJ2-5; 7 positions match TRBD1. The CDR3 is 12 amino acids. Germline loops: CDR1 SQVTM, CDR2 ANQGSEA. The V gene end was trimmed by 4 bases and the J gene end by 5 bases; junction bases not matched to a gene: 4. The chain's CDR3 is CSVARGTETQYF. The DNA for the CDR3 is TGCAGCGTTGCCAGGGGGACGGAGACCCAGTACTTC.

This clonotype was detected a few times. The chain carries TRBV6-1 and TRBJ2-7; possibly TRBD2 for D (6 bases). Germline V gives CDR1 MNHNS, CDR2 SASEGT. This CDR3 comprises 18 residues. Trimming pared 7 bases from V and 0 bases from J, leaving 25 bases between. The DNA of the CDR3 is TGTGCCAGCACCCCAAGATCCCTGGCGGGACCGCGCTCCTACGAGCAGTACTTC. Its translation: CASTPRSLAGPRSYEQYF.

The chain joins TRBV12-3 or TRBV12-4 to TRBJ2-7; 7 bases map to TRBD2. V gave up 2 bases and J gave up 4 bases; unmatched junction bases: 5. This CDR3 is built from 14 residues. The DNA of the CDR3 is TGTGCCAGCAGTTTAAGAGGGAGGGTATACGAGCAGTACTTC. Protein sequence: CASSLRGRVYEQYF.

CDR3 DNA: TGCAGTGCTAGAGATCAAGGGTGGACAGGGAAGCCTGAAGCTTTCTTT. Translated: CSARDQGWTGKPEAFF. V is TRBV20-1 and J is TRBJ1-1, with TRBD1 matching 8 bases. V lost 0 bases and J lost 6; bases outside the gene matches: 12. From germline, CDR1 is DFQATT and CDR2 SNEGSKA (reference sequence). The CDR3 extends over 16 amino acids.

This clonotype was found a few times. At one end the junction does not follow the germline gene, possibly because of a read error. This sequence joins TRBV11-2 and TRBJ2-1; 9 bases fit TRBD1. The J call may be wrong; the DNA end is better matched by TRBJ2-5. Germline V lookup: CDR1 SGHAT, CDR2 FQNNGV. CDR3 length equals 13 residues. DNA of the CDR3: TGTGCCAGCAGCAGGGACAGGGCAGAGGCCCAGTACTTC. Its protein product is CASSRDRAEAQYF.

The chain uses TRBV7-7 and TRBJ2-2; D is uncertain. The CDR3 loop spans 12 amino acids. CDR1 SSHAT and CDR2 FNYEAQ come from the germline V gene (reference sequence). The V end lost 4 bases, the J end lost 7 bases, and 7 bases lay between the germline ends. The CDR3 DNA follows: TGTGCCAGCAGCTCAGAATACGGGGAGCTGTTTTTT. Translating gives CASSSEYGELFF.

There are a few counts of this clonotype. The CDR3 DNA is TGTGCCAGCAGCCCAGGACTAGCGGGAGGCCCCGGGGAGCTGTTTTTT. Translating it yields CASSPGLAGGPGELFF. This chain joins TRBV11-2 and TRBJ2-2; 14 positions match TRBD2. The V and J ends lost 5 bases and 6 bases, in that order; junction bases with no gene match: 5. Looked up from germline, CDR1 is SGHAT and CDR2 is FQNNGV. This CDR3 spans 16 amino acids. Combining the CDR3 with reference TRBV11-2 and TRBJ2-2 gives the whole variable domain EAGVAQSPRYKIIEKRQSVAFWCNPISGHATLYWYQQILGQGPKLLIQFQNNGVVDDSQLPKDRFSAERLKGVDSTLKIQPAKLEDSAVYLCASSPGLAGGPGELFFGEGSRLTVL.

In its sample, this clonotype was seen a few times. The rearrangement links TRBV5-1 to TRBJ1-4; D call uncertain. The germline V gene encodes CDR1 SGHRS and CDR2 YFSETQ. The CDR3 runs 15 residues. Trimming took off 0 bases at V and 5 bases at J, with 11 bases between the two ends. The CDR3 reads CASSLDGNRNEKLFF. DNA for the CDR3: TGCGCCAGCAGCTTGGATGGGAACAGAAATGAAAAACTGTTTTTT.

The rearrangement uses TRBV11-3 and TRBJ2-2; no firm D call. The CDR3 contains 13 residues. Germline V gene data show CDR1 as SGHNT and CDR2 as YENEEA. Trimming shortened V by 1 base and J by 7 bases, and 7 bases separated the two germline ends. DNA of the CDR3: TGTGCCAGCAGCTTAGTTGGTTACGGGGAGCTGTTTTTT. Protein: CASSLVGYGELFF.

The chain combines TRBV10-3 with TRBJ1-2; maybe TRBD1 (6 bases). The V end lost 5 bases, the J end lost 8 bases, and 15 bases lay between the germline ends. Germline lookup yields CDR1 ENHRY and CDR2 SYGVKD. The CDR3 runs to 13 residues. The CDR3 loop is CAISSLGGDGYTF. The CDR3 bases are TGTGCCATCAGTTCACTAGGGGGAGACGGCTACACCTTC.

This chain joins TRBV20-1 and TRBJ1-5; D possibly corresponds to TRBD1 (6 bases). This CDR3 contains 14 residues. V was pared by 3 bases and J by 0 bases, with 9 bases between. Germline CDR1 and CDR2: DFQATT and SNEGSKA (reference sequence). The CDR3 sequence: CSARGAISNQPQHF. In nucleotides, the CDR3 is TGCAGTGCTAGGGGGGCTATTAGCAATCAGCCCCAGCATTTT.

V and J are TRBV28 and TRBJ1-2, with 8 nucleotides matching TRBD1. CDR1 is MDHEN, CDR2 SYDVKM, per germline. The V and J ends lost 6 bases and 6 bases, in that order; junction bases with no gene match: 15. The CDR3 covers 16 residues. CDR3 residues: CASSSGQGDIHHGYTF. Written as DNA, the CDR3 is TGTGCCAGCAGCTCCGGACAGGGAGACATACACCATGGCTACACCTTC.

This clonotype has just a few counts. The chain links TRBV6-2 or TRBV6-3 to TRBJ2-7; TRBD2 aligns across 7 bases. CDR1 and CDR2 (germline): MNHEY, SVGEGT. The CDR3 consists of 15 residues. V shed 6 bases, J shed 6 bases, and the junction held 14 bases outside the gene matches. CDR3 DNA sequence: TGTGCCAGCAGATTCCTAGCGGCCGATTCTGCCGAGCAGTACTTC. Its translation is CASRFLAADSAEQYF.

This clonotype was counted a few times. The J gene is TRBJ1-2, the V gene TRBV5-5, with D uncertain. Trimming removed 0 bases from V and 3 bases from J, with 9 bases in between. From germline, CDR1 is SGHKS and CDR2 YYEKEE (reference sequence). The CDR3 contains 14 residues. The CDR3 protein is CASSLVGIDYGYTF. CDR3 DNA: TGTGCCAGCAGCTTGGTAGGAATTGACTATGGCTACACCTTC.

The V gene is TRBV27, the J gene TRBJ2-7, with 7 bases lining up with TRBD2. This CDR3 is 13 amino acids long. Germline CDR1 reads MNHEY; CDR2 reads SMNVEV (reference sequence). The trim removed 7 bases at V and 2 bases at J, leaving 5 bases unmatched. The CDR3 DNA follows: TGTGCCAGCATGCGGCTAGCGGCCTACGAGCAGTACTTC. Translation gives CASMRLAAYEQYF.

This clonotype was found many times. This chain joins TRBV6-1 and TRBJ1-4, with 7 positions matching TRBD1. Germline values: CDR1 MNHNS, CDR2 SASEGT. This CDR3 has 16 residues. After removal of 6 bases from V and 0 bases from J, the junction contained 7 bases not matched to a gene. The CDR3 bases are TGTGCCAGCAGGGTGGGACAGCAAACAACTAATGAAAAACTGTTTTTT. It translates to CASRVGQQTTNEKLFF.

The chain uses TRBV5-6 and TRBJ2-5; D is perhaps TRBD1 (6 bases). Germline V gene lookup returns CDR1 SGHDT and CDR2 YYEEEE. V lost 2 bases to trimming and J lost 2 bases, with 10 bases between them. The CDR3 has 14 residues. The CDR3 sequence is CASSFRTEQETQYF. The CDR3 DNA reads as TGTGCCAGCAGCTTCCGGACAGAACAAGAGACCCAGTACTTC.

V is TRBV30 and J is TRBJ1-4; TRBD1 aligns across 9 bases. CDR1 and CDR2 (germline): GTSNPN, SVGIG (reference sequence). This CDR3 region has 16 residues. V shed 2 bases and J 7 bases; nucleotides not matched to a gene: 11. CDR3: CAWSPVYRGRSEKLFF. CDR3 sequence (DNA): TGTGCCTGGAGTCCCGTATACAGGGGGCGAAGTGAAAAACTGTTTTTT.

The J gene is TRBJ2-1, the V gene TRBV7-9; D may be TRBD1 or TRBD2 (6 bases each). This CDR3 spans 16 amino acids. With 7 bases removed from V and 5 bases from J, the gap between germline ends came to 21 bases. Per germline, CDR1 SEHNR and CDR2 FQNEAQ (reference sequence). The CDR3 DNA is TGTGCCAGCATCCAACCGGGGGCTAGCGATAACAATGAGCAGTTCTTC. It yields the protein CASIQPGASDNNEQFF.

This clonotype has at least ten counts. The chain links TRBV6-5 to TRBJ1-4, with TRBD1 matching over 10 bases. J was trimmed by 8 bases and V by 4 bases; bases with no gene match: 4. Germline V gives CDR1 MNHEY, CDR2 SVGAGI. The CDR3 length is 14 residues. CDR3 sequence: CASSFGTGAEKLFF. The CDR3 coding sequence is TGTGCCAGCAGTTTCGGGACAGGGGCCGAAAAACTGTTTTTT.

This clonotype came up many times. The V gene is TRBV12-3 or TRBV12-4, the J gene TRBJ1-1; no clear D gene. CDR3 size: 15 residues. V lost 6 bases, J lost 5 bases, and 19 bases lay in between. CDR3 sequence: CASSFGSVSGTEAFF. The CDR3 DNA is TGTGCCAGCAGCTTCGGGTCTGTATCTGGGACTGAAGCTTTCTTT.

The CDR3 nucleotides are TGTGCCAGCAGCTTCCGGACTAGCGGGGGATACGAGCAGTACTTC. Its translation: CASSFRTSGGYEQYF. The rearrangement joins TRBV7-2 to TRBJ2-7; 13 bases align to TRBD2. J gave up 4 bases and V 3 bases, and 3 bases lay outside the gene matches. The CDR3 runs to 15 residues. Germline-derived CDR1 and CDR2 are SGHTA and FQGNSA.

This clonotype occurred many times. V and J are TRBV28 and TRBJ1-2; 8 bases agree with TRBD1. Germline V gene lookup returns CDR1 MDHEN and CDR2 SYDVKM. With V trimmed by 5 bases and J by 3 bases, 8 bases remained unmatched. There are 15 residues in the CDR3. The CDR3 loop is CASSNARGRDYGYTF. The CDR3 coding sequence is TGTGCCAGCAGTAATGCCAGGGGGCGCGACTATGGCTACACCTTC.

The CDR3 bases are TGTGCCAGTTCCCAGACAGGGTCCAGTGGCTACACCTTC. As protein: CASSQTGSSGYTF. The V and J genes are TRBV19 and TRBJ1-2; TRBD1 aligns across 7 bases. The germline V gene encodes CDR1 LNHDA and CDR2 SQIVND (reference sequence). The length of the CDR3 is 13 residues. Trimming at V came to 8 bases and at J to 7 bases, leaving 10 bases not matched to a gene.

This clonotype was observed at least ten times. This chain uses TRBV12-3 or TRBV12-4 with TRBJ2-5; D is undetermined. Trimming removed 3 bases at V and 4 bases at J, with 9 bases between. This CDR3 has 13 amino acids. The CDR3 spells CASSFGSSETQYF. In DNA, the CDR3 is TGTGCCAGCAGTTTTGGGTCGTCAGAGACCCAGTACTTC.

This clonotype appeared once. The V gene is TRBV12-3 or TRBV12-4, the J gene TRBJ2-2, with TRBD2 matching over 10 bases. V shed 5 bases and J 6 bases; nucleotides not matched to a gene: 6. The CDR3 extends over 15 amino acids. CDR3 bases: TGTGCCAGCAGTACCTTGAGCGGGAGGGCCGGGGAGCTGTTTTTT. Translation: CASSTLSGRAGELFF.